The next 11 T cell receptor beta chains were all read from a single sample in a study of naive and memory T cell subsets. Amplification of ligated cDNA took four PCR rounds with SP2 and nested alpha and beta constant primers. TCRdb re-called the 5' RACE reads with MiXCR, one entry per CDR3 protein. The table shows 50,000 to 60,000 distinct CDR3 sequences, with about 7.1% occurring only once. A UMI-containing oligonucleotide was joined by 3' ligation to the TCR cDNA template. All receptors come from a female donor in good health.

This clonotype is medium-sized by share. The rearrangement links TRBV20-1 to TRBJ2-2; weak D call: TRBD2 (5 bases). The CDR3 runs 14 residues. The V and J ends lost 3 bases and 3 bases respectively, with 11 bases between them. Germline V gene lookup returns CDR1 DFQATT and CDR2 SNEGSKA (reference sequence). The CDR3 DNA follows: TGCAGTGCTAGGGACTTCCAAGACACCGGGGAGCTGTTTTTT. Translating it yields CSARDFQDTGELFF.

This clonotype was detected ten times or more. The J gene is TRBJ1-1, the V gene TRBV10-3; a weak D match, TRBD1 (5 bases). The CDR3 has 16 amino acids. V gave up 4 bases and J gave up 1 base, with 16 bases separating them. Germline CDR1 ENHRY, CDR2 SYGVKD. For the CDR3, the DNA is TGTGCCATCAGTGGACTTTCGGGACCACCGAACACTGAAGCTTTCTTT. Amino acids: CAISGLSGPPNTEAFF.

The chain employs TRBV28 and TRBJ2-5; no clear D. The CDR3 covers 14 residues. CDR1 is MDHEN, CDR2 SYDVKM, per germline. Trimming took off 5 bases at V and 5 bases at J, with 15 bases between the two ends. DNA for the CDR3: TGTGCCAGCAGTCTCTTAGCTTTGGGGGAGACCCAGTACTTC. This translates into CASSLLALGETQYF. The full variable domain, completed using reference TRBV28 and TRBJ2-5, is DVKVTQSSRYLVKRTGEKVFLECVQDMDHENMFWYRQDPGLGLRLIYFSYDVKMKEKGDIPEGYSVSREKKERFSLILESASTNQTSMYLCASSLLALGETQYFGPGTRLLVL.

This clonotype was counted a few times. The V and J genes are TRBV30 and TRBJ2-1; D unclear. Germline CDR1 and CDR2: GTSNPN and SVGIG (reference sequence). This CDR3 contains 12 residues. V was pared by 2 bases and J by 7 bases, with 9 bases between. The CDR3 DNA reads as TGTGCCTGGAGTTTAGTCCGGAATGAGCAGTTCTTC. This sequence encodes CAWSLVRNEQFF. Full variable domain (rest looked up from reference TRBV30 and TRBJ2-1): SQTIHQWPATLVQPVGSPLSLECTVEGTSNPNLYWYRQAAGRGLQLLFYSVGIGQISSEVPQNLSASRPQDRQFILSSKKLLLSDSGFYLCAWSLVRNEQFFGPGTRLTVL.

J is TRBJ1-6 and V is TRBV4-2; 10 bases match TRBD1. CDR1 and CDR2 from the germline V gene are LGHNA and YNFKEQ. After removal of 4 bases from V and 10 bases from J, the junction contained 7 bases not matched to a gene. The CDR3 contains 15 residues. Written as DNA, the CDR3 is TGTGCCAGCAGCCCTGACAGGGGGCTACGCTCACCCCTCCACTTT. This gives the protein CASSPDRGLRSPLHF.

In this sample, this clonotype turned up a few times. This chain joins TRBV18 and TRBJ1-2, with D perhaps TRBD1 (5 bases). Trimming removed 4 bases from V and 3 bases from J, with 18 bases in between. The CDR3 runs 16 residues. Germline V gene data show CDR1 as KGHSH and CDR2 as LQKENI. This CDR3 is CASSQGSARADYGYTF. CDR3 bases: TGTGCCAGCTCACAGGGGTCGGCCAGGGCCGACTATGGCTACACCTTC.

This clonotype showed up just a few times. A clone one base away is much larger, so this may be a read error. V and J are TRBV6-5 and TRBJ1-2; perhaps TRBD1 as D (5 bases). The CDR3 has 15 residues. Looked up from germline, CDR1 is MNHEY and CDR2 is SVGAGI. The DNA for the CDR3 is TGTGCCAGCAGTATTCGGGGGAACCTAAACTATGGCGACACCTTC. As protein: CASSIRGNLNYGDTF.

This clonotype occurred many times. This chain joins TRBV6-5 and TRBJ1-1; 8 bases are shared with TRBD1. The CDR3 runs to 12 residues. Germline values: CDR1 MNHEY, CDR2 SVGAGI. The J segment lost 8 bases and the V segment lost 4 bases, leaving 3 bases of the junction unmatched. The CDR3 region is CASSSRTGEAFF. The CDR3 bases are TGTGCCAGCAGTTCGCGGACAGGGGAAGCTTTCTTT.

The chain uses TRBV2 and TRBJ1-5, with D perhaps matching TRBD1 (5 bases). Between the trimmed V and J ends, which lost 11 bases and 1 base, there was a span of 12 bases. The CDR3 consists of 13 residues. CDR1 is SNHLY and CDR2 is FYNNEI in the germline V gene. The CDR3 is CAVKGQSNQPQHF. The CDR3 DNA sequence: TGTGCCGTCAAGGGGCAGAGCAATCAGCCCCAGCATTTT.

DNA of the CDR3: TGTGCCAGCTCACCTACAAGTTGGAATGAGCAGTTCTTC. Translated, it gives CASSPTSWNEQFF. This rearrangement joins TRBV18 to TRBJ2-1; D remains unclear. The CDR3 extends over 13 amino acids. Trimming removed 3 bases from V and 7 bases from J, with 10 bases in between. In germline, CDR1 is KGHSH, CDR2 LQKENI.

In this sample, this clonotype turned up many times. This chain joins TRBV27 and TRBJ2-7; D may be TRBD2 (6 bases). CDR1 MNHEY and CDR2 SMNVEV come from the germline V gene (reference sequence). There are 14 residues in the CDR3. Trimming left V 3 bases short and J 2 bases short, with 11 bases between. This CDR3 is CASSLRGDTYEQYF. The CDR3 DNA reads as TGTGCCAGCAGTTTGCGGGGAGATACCTACGAGCAGTACTTC.